This passage covers 13 T cell receptor beta chains from one sample sequenced in a study of cytomegalovirus exposure and HLA in healthy donors. The PCR was carried out with 60 Vbeta primers and 13 Jbeta primers. Sequencing used immunoSEQ multiplex PCR; TCRdb keeps in-frame clones, though not all of them. The repertoire holds under 130,000 clones, around 61% seen once, with roughly 3% in the top ten. Source material: PBMCs. These receptors came from a woman aged 50 to 60 in good health and CMV-seronegative.

This clone came up once. The V and J genes are TRBV9 and TRBJ2-3; D perhaps matches TRBD2 (7 bases). V lost 0 bases and J 8 bases, leaving 16 bases between the germline ends. The germline gives CDR1 SGDLS, CDR2 YYNGEE. CDR3 size: 15 residues. The CDR3 bases are TGTGCCAGCAGCGTAGAGGGGGGGGGCGGTGGTACGCAGTATTTT. The encoded protein is CASSVEGGGGGTQYF.

This clone was observed once. This chain connects TRBV5-4 to TRBJ2-7, with 7 bases that match TRBD2. Germline CDR1 reads SGHNT; CDR2 reads YYREEE (reference sequence). Losses at the gene ends were 4 bases for V and 3 bases for J; bases not matched to a gene: 7. The CDR3 has 14 amino acids. CDR3 bases: TGTGCCAGCAGCGCCTCAGCGGGGATCTACGAGCAGTACTTC. Amino acid sequence: CASSASAGIYEQYF.

The chain employs TRBV7-2 and TRBJ1-2; possible D gene TRBD1, 5 bases. Germline V gene lookup returns CDR1 SGHTA and CDR2 FQGNSA. This CDR3 is built from 15 residues. V was pared by 4 bases and J by 5 bases, with 17 bases between. DNA of the CDR3: TGTGCCAGCAGCTCCCTGGGGACTGTGACATATGGCTACACCTTC. This encodes CASSSLGTVTYGYTF.

The chain has TRBV7-2 and TRBJ1-4; 7 positions agree with TRBD1. The germline gives CDR1 SGHTA, CDR2 FQGNSA. The CDR3 covers 15 residues. With 5 bases clipped from V and 5 bases from J, the junction kept 8 bases outside the gene matches. This CDR3 is CASSARPRGNEKLFF. CDR3 DNA sequence: TGTGCCAGCAGCGCCCGCCCCAGGGGGAATGAAAAACTGTTTTTT.

The rearrangement joins TRBV6-4 to TRBJ2-5, with D perhaps TRBD1 (5 bases). The germline V and J ends were trimmed by 4 bases and 1 base, with 7 bases remaining between them. Germline loops: CDR1 MRHNA, CDR2 SNTAGT. The CDR3 length is 13 residues. In nucleotides, the CDR3 is TGTGCCAGCAGTGTCAGGGTCCAAGAGACCCAGTACTTC. Translating gives CASSVRVQETQYF.

The V call is TRBV7-3, the J call TRBJ2-3; 8 bases agree with TRBD2. This CDR3 has 14 amino acids. CDR1 is SGHTA, CDR2 FQGTGA, per germline. V shed 2 bases and J 3 bases; nucleotides not matched to a gene: 1. The CDR3 DNA reads TGTGCCAGCAGCTTAGGGACTAGTACAGATACGCAGTATTTT. Protein: CASSLGTSTDTQYF.

V usage is TRBV7-3 and J usage is TRBJ2-1, with D perhaps TRBD2 (6 bases). V lost 4 bases and J 7 bases, leaving 14 bases between the germline ends. This CDR3 is 14 amino acids long. From germline, CDR1 is SGHTA and CDR2 FQGTGA. The CDR3: CASSSPGLINEQFF. The CDR3 bases are TGTGCCAGCAGCTCACCGGGACTGATAAATGAGCAGTTCTTC.

The V and J genes are TRBV29-1 and TRBJ1-4; possible D gene TRBD1, 6 bases. Germline CDR1 and CDR2: SQVTM and ANQGSEA. Trimming left V 6 bases short and J 3 bases short, with 17 bases between. The CDR3 length is 15 residues. The CDR3 DNA sequence: TGCAGCGTAACACAGGGTATTCGGGCTAATGAAAAACTGTTTTTT. It translates to CSVTQGIRANEKLFF. Using reference TRBV29-1 and TRBJ1-4 for the parts outside the CDR3, the full variable domain is SAVISQKPSRDICQRGTSLTIQCQVDSQVTMMFWYRQQPGQSLTLIATANQGSEATYESGFVIDKFPISRPNLTFSTLTVSNMSPEDSSIYLCSVTQGIRANEKLFFGSGTQLSVL.

The V call is TRBV2, the J call TRBJ2-3, with 14 bases matching TRBD2. The CDR3 extends over 19 amino acids. The germline V gene has CDR1 SNHLY and CDR2 FYNNEI. Germline trimming cut 4 bases from V and 6 bases from J; bases unmatched to any gene: 15. In DNA, the CDR3 is TGTGCCAGCAGTGTACCGGGACTAGCGGGAGTCATAGGCTCGGATACGCAGTATTTT. This codes for CASSVPGLAGVIGSDTQYF. Supplemented by reference TRBV2 and TRBJ2-3, the full variable domain reads EPEVTQTPSHQVTQMGQEVILRCVPISNHLYFYWYRQILGQKVEFLVSFYNNEISEKSEIFDDQFSVERPDGSNFTLKIRSTKLEDSAMYFCASSVPGLAGVIGSDTQYFGPGTRLTVL.

The chain uses TRBV11-2 and TRBJ2-7; 11 bases match TRBD2. CDR1 and CDR2 from the germline V gene are SGHAT and FQNNGV. The V gene end was trimmed by 5 bases and the J gene end by 5 bases; junction bases not matched to a gene: 11. There are 16 residues in the CDR3. The CDR3 here is CASSPSYGTSGHEQYF. CDR3 bases: TGTGCCAGCAGCCCTAGTTATGGGACTAGCGGTCACGAGCAGTACTTC.

In regard to this clone: One end of the junction is discordant with germline, which a read error may explain. The sample carries other DNA sequences with the same CDR3. The chain links TRBV2 to TRBJ2-7, with D possibly TRBD1 on 6 matching bases. The CDR3 is 13 residues long. Germline V lookup: CDR1 SNHLY, CDR2 FYNNEI. The CDR3 sequence: CASSLDRSYEQYF. As DNA, the CDR3 is TGCGCCAGCAGTTTAGACAGGAGTTACGAGCAGTACTTC. The complete variable domain, with remaining parts taken from reference TRBV2 and TRBJ2-7, reads EPEVTQTPSHQVTQMGQEVILRCVPISNHLYFYWYRQILGQKVEFLVSFYNNEISEKSEIFDDQFSVERPDGSNFTLKIRSTKLEDSAMYFCASSLDRSYEQYFGPGTRLTVT.

This chain connects TRBV2 to TRBJ1-5, with 10 bases identical to TRBD1. V shed 0 bases, J shed 6 bases, and the junction held 5 bases outside the gene matches. Germline CDR1 is SNHLY and CDR2 is FYNNEI. This CDR3 spans 16 amino acids. The CDR3 spells CASSEAGTGVSQPQHF. The CDR3 nucleotides read TGTGCCAGCAGTGAAGCAGGGACAGGGGTCTCTCAGCCCCAGCATTTT.

The rearrangement uses TRBV28 and TRBJ2-3; tentative D call: TRBD1 (5 bases). This CDR3 is 13 amino acids long. Per the germline V gene, CDR1 is MDHEN and CDR2 is SYDVKM. V shed 3 bases and J shed 9 bases, with 13 bases lying between them. The CDR3 protein is CASSLTAIDTQYF. The CDR3 nucleotides are TGTGCCAGCAGTTTGACAGCGATCGACACGCAGTATTTT.